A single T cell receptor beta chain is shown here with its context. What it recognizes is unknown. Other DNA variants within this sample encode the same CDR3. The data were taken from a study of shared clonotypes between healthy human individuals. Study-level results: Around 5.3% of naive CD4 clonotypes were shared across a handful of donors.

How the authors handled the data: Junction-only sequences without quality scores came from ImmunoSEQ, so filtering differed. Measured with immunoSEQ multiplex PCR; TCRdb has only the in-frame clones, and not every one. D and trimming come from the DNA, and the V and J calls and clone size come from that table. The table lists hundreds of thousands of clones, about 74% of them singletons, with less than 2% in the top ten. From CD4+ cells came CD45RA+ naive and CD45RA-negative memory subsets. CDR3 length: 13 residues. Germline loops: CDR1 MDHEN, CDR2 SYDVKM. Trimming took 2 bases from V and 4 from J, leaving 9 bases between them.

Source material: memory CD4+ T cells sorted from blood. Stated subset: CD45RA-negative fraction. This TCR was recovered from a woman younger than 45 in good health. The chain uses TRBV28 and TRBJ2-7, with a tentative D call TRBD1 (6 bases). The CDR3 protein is CASSLGGGYEQYF. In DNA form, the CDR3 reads TGTGCCAGCAGTTTAGGGGGCGGGTACGAGCAGTACTTC. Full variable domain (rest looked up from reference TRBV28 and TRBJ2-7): DVKVTQSSRYLVKRTGEKVFLECVQDMDHENMFWYRQDPGLGLRLIYFSYDVKMKEKGDIPEGYSVSREKKERFSLILESASTNQTSMYLCASSLGGGYEQYFGPGTRLTVT.